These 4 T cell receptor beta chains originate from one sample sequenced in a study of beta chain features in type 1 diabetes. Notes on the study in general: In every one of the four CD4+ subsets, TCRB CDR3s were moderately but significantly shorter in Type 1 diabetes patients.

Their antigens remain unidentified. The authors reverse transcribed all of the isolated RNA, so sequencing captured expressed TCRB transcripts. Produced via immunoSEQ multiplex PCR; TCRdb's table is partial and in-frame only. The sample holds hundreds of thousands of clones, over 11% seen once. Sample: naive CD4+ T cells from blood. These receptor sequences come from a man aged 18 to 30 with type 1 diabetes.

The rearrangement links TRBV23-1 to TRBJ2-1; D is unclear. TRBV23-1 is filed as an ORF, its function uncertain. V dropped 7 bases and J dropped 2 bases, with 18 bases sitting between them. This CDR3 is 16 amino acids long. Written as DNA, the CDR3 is TGCGCCAGCAATCGGGCCTACATGGAAACCTACAATGAGCAGTTCTTC. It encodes CASNRAYMETYNEQFF.

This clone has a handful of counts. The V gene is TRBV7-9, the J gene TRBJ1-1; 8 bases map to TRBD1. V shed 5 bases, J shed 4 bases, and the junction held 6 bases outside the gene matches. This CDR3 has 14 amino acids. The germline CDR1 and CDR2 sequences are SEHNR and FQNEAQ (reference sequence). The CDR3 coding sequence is TGTGCCAGCAGCGCACAGGGGGAGGTCACTGAAGCTTTCTTT. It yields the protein CASSAQGEVTEAFF.

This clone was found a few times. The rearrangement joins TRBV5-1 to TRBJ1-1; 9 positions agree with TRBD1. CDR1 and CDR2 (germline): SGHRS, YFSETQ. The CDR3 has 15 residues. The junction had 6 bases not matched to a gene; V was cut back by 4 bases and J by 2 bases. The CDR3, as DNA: TGCGCCAGCAGCCCGGGACAGGGCGCAAACACTGAAGCTTTCTTT. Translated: CASSPGQGANTEAFF.

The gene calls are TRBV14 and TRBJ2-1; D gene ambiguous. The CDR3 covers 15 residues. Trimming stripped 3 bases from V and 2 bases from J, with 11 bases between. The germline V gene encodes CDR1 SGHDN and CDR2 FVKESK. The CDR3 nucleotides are TGTGCCAGCAGCCATCTACGAAAAACCTACAATGAGCAGTTCTTC. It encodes CASSHLRKTYNEQFF.